This T cell receptor beta chain was captured in a study of long-term antiretroviral therapy in people with HIV. Investigators performed immunoSEQ version v3.0 at survey level. Data came from immunoSEQ multiplex PCR; TCRdb stores just in-frame clones and leaves some out. The sample consists of some 15,000 clones, approximately 77% of them appearing once. The germline gives CDR1 ENHRY, CDR2 SYGVKD. This CDR3 region has 12 residues. V dropped 4 bases and J dropped 6 bases, with 6 bases sitting between them. The TCR comes from a woman between 40 and 50 years old with HIV. The chain joins TRBV10-3 to TRBJ2-2; possible D gene TRBD2, 5 bases. This sample comprised unsorted PBMCs, obtained 0.5 years before starting antiretroviral therapy. CDR3 sequence (DNA): TGTGCCATCAGTGCGGGGTCCGGGGAGCTGTTTTTT. As protein: CAISAGSGELFF.